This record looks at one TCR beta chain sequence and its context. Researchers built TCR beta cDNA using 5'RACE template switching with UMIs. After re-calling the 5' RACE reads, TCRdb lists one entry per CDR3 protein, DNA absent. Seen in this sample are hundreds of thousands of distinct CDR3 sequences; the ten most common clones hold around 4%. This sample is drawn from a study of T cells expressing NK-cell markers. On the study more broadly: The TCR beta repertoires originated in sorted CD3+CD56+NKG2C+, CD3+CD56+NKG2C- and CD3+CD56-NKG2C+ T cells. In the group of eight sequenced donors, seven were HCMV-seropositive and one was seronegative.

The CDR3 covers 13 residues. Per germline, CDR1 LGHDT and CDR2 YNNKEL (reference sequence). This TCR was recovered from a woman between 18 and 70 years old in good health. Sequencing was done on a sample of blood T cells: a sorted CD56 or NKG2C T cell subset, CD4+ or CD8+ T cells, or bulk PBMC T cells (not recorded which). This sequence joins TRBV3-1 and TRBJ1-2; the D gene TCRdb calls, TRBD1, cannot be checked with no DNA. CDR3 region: CASSQGQGRGYTF. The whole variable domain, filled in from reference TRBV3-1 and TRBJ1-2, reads DTAVSQTPKYLVTQMGNDKSIKCEQNLGHDTMYWYKQDSKKFLKIMFSYNNKELIINETVPNRFSPKSPDKAHLNLHINSLELGDSAVYFCASSQGQGRGYTFGSGTRLTVV.